This T cell receptor beta chain was obtained from a study of shared clonotypes between healthy human individuals. Study-wide context: Researchers drew samples from two women and three men aged 18 to 49.

Naive CD8 populations comprised CD45RO-negative cells positively selected for CCR7, excluding terminally differentiated effector memory CD45RA+ cells. Trimming cost V 5 bases and J 3 bases, with 13 bases left between them. Germline V lookup: CDR1 SEHNR, CDR2 FQNEAQ (reference sequence). There are 14 residues in the CDR3. Data came from immunoSEQ multiplex PCR; TCRdb stores just in-frame clones and leaves some out. The sample shows over 750,000 clones, around 96% of them seen only once. V is TRBV7-9 and J is TRBJ1-1; D is unresolved. Sequences were obtained from naive CD8+ T cells sorted from blood. This TCR was recovered from a young man in good health. The CDR3 loop reads CASSVKGPYTEAFF. As DNA, the CDR3 is TGTGCCAGCAGCGTAAAAGGACCTTACACTGAAGCTTTCTTT.